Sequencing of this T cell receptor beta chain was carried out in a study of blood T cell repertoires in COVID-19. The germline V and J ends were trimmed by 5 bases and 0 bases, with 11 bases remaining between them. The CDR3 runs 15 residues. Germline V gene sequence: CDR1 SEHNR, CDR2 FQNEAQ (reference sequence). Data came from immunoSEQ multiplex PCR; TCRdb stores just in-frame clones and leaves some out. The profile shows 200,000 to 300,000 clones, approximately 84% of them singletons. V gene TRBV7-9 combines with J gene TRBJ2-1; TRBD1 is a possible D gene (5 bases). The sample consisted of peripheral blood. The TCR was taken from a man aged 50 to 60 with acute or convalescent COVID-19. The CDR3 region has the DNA TGTGCCAGCAGCCTTACAGGATACTCCTACAATGAGCAGTTCTTC. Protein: CASSLTGYSYNEQFF.